The 5 T cell receptor beta chains presented below share a single source sample, sequenced in a study of cytomegalovirus exposure and HLA in healthy donors. Researchers ran the PCR with 60 Vbeta and 13 Jbeta primers. Sequencing used immunoSEQ multiplex PCR; TCRdb keeps in-frame clones, though not all of them. Among 120,000 or so clones, 83% were seen once, and the ten largest hold about 3.5%. The material sequenced was PBMCs. Receptors originate from a woman in her 40s in good health and CMV-seropositive.

The chain is built from TRBV7-3 and TRBJ1-1; 12 bases fit TRBD1. CDR3 length: 17 amino acids. Germline CDR1 reads SGHTA; CDR2 reads FQGTGA. The junction had 14 bases not matched to a gene; V was cut back by 5 bases and J by 7 bases. CDR3 in DNA: TGTGCCAGCAGCCCCTCTCGGGACAGGGGGCGCGATAGTGAAGCTTTCTTT. It encodes CASSPSRDRGRDSEAFF.

This sequence joins TRBV5-4 and TRBJ1-1; no clear D. Germline loops: CDR1 SGHNT, CDR2 YYREEE (reference sequence). The CDR3 runs 11 residues. Trimming left V 4 bases short and J 2 bases short, with 3 bases between. The CDR3 region has the DNA TGTGCCAGCAGCGGCAACACTGAAGCTTTCTTT. Encoded protein: CASSGNTEAFF.

This chain links TRBV6-1 with TRBJ1-4, with 9 positions matching TRBD1. Germline trimming cut 7 bases from V and 8 bases from J; bases unmatched to any gene: 8. The CDR3 is made up of 14 amino acids. Germline assignment: CDR1 MNHNS and CDR2 SASEGT. DNA of the CDR3: TGTGCCAGCAACGAGGACAGGGGTTACGAAAAACTGTTTTTT. This translates into CASNEDRGYEKLFF.

V is TRBV6-6 and J is TRBJ2-2, with 9 bases aligning to TRBD1. V lost 7 bases to trimming and J lost 1 base; unmatched junction nucleotides: 7. Germline lookup yields CDR1 MNHNY and CDR2 SVGAGI (reference sequence). The CDR3 is made up of 16 amino acids. The CDR3 DNA follows: TGTGCCAGCAAACCGGACAGGGGATTGAACACCGGGGAGCTGTTTTTT. Encoded protein: CASKPDRGLNTGELFF.

The chain has TRBV29-1 and TRBJ2-3; perhaps TRBD2 as D (7 bases). Trimming stripped 6 bases from V and 4 bases from J, with 20 bases between. This CDR3 spans 15 amino acids. CDR1 and CDR2 (germline): SQVTM, ANQGSEA. The CDR3 is CSVEGGGVGADTQYF. As DNA, the CDR3 is TGCAGCGTAGAGGGAGGGGGAGTGGGGGCAGATACGCAGTATTTT.